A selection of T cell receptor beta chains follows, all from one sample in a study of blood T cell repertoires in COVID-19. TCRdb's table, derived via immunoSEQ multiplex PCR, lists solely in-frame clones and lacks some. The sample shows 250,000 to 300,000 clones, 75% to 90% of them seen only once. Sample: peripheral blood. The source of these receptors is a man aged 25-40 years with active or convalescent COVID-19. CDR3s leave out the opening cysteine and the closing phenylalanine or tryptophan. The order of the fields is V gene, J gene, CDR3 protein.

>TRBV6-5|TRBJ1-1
ASSYDRRRTEAF
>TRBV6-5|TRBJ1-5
ASSRAVGRDQPQH
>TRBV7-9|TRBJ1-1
ASSLAAGDRSPPEAF
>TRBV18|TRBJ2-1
ASSLGQGTYNEQF
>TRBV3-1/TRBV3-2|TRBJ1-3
ASSRGANTIY
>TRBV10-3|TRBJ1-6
AISGQDSRLNSPLH
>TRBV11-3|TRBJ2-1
ASSSMGSGTGVKEQF
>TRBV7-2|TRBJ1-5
ASSSTRGAQPQH
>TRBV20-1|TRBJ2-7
SASYAGAEQY
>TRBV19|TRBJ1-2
ASSKDRTNYGYT
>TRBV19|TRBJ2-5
ASSIATGQLETQY
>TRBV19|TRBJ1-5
ASSTRDRERWYQPQH
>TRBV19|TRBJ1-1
ASSAGGAGTEAF
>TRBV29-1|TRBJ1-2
SVPRTGQGYGYT
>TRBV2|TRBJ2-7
AGIERGADYEQY
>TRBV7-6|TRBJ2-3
ASSLDTGYLTDTQY
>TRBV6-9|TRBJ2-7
ASPPLGAVTSYEQY
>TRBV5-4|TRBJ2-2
ASSSGAGANTGELF
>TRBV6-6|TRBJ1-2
ASSYSRDTSNYGYT
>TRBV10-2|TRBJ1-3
ASSESHSGNTIY
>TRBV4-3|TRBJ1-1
ASSQDLGGNTEAF
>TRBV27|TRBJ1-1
ASSPSAGQPRGAF
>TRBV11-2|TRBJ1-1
ASSENRLNTEAF
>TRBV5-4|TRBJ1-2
ASSLEAGNYGYT
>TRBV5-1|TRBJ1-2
ASSAGTGGTGGYT
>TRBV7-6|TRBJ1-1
ASSLFSHSGGHTEAF
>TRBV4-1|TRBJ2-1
ASSYSPGGGDNEQF
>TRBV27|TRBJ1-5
ASSLVGGQPQH
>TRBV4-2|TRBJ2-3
ASSGATSTDTQY
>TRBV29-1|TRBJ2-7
SVKIRAGEQY
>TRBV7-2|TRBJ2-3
ASGSITSTDTQY
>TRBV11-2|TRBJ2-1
ASSSQTGDNEQF
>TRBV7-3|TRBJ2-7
ASSPGGSSSYEQY
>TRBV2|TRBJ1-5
ASRIPRSLFRQPQH
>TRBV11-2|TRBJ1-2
ASSSGTAYGYT
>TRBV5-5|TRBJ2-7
ASSFTGQLYEQY
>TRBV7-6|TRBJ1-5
ASSRGSRGSNQPQH
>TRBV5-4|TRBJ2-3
ASSADPSAATDTQY
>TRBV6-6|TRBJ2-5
ASNLSGSQETQY
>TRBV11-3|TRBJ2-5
ASSPGLAEKETQY
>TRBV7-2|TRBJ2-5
ASSLASGGGKTQY
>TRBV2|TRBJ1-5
ASHRSNQPQH
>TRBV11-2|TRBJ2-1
ASSLVLERGLLGEQF
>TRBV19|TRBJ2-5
ASGPSGTTGETQY
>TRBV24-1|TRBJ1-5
ATSDGQGGQPQH